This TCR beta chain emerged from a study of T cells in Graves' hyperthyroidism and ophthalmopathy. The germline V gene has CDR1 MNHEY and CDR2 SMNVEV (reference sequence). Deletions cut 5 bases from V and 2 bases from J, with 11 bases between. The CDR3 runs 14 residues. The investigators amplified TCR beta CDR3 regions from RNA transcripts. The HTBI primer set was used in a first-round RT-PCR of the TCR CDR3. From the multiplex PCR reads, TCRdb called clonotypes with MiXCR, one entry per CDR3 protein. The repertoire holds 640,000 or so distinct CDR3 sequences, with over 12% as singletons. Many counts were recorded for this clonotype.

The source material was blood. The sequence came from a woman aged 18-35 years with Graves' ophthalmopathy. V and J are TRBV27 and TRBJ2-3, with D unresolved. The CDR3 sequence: CASSNRKATDTQYF. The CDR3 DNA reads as TGTGCCAGCAGTAACCGAAAGGCCACAGATACGCAGTATTTT.